The present TCR beta chain was sequenced within a study of response to subunit inactivated influenza vaccine. MiXCR was run by TCRdb on the RT-PCR reads, yielding one entry per CDR3 protein. Of about 700,000 distinct CDR3 sequences listed, roughly 14% are singletons. The sample holds a few counts of this clonotype. Its antigen is not known. Study conclusions and caveats: A suggestion made by the authors is that each seasonal influenza vaccination recruits few new T cells.

The CDR3 sequence is 12 residues long. Germline V gene lookup returns CDR1 DFQATT and CDR2 SNEGSKA (reference sequence). V was cut by 3 bases and J by 2 bases, with 2 bases left in between. This sequence joins TRBV20-1 and TRBJ2-6; D unclear. This TCR was recovered from a man over 45 who received an inactivated influenza vaccine. The material was PBMCs from blood, obtained around two weeks before vaccination. Written as DNA, the CDR3 is TGCAGTGCTAGTCCTGGGGCCAACGTCCTGACTTTC. This gives the protein CSASPGANVLTF.